The 13 T cell receptor beta chains below were found in one sample sequenced in a study of blood T cell repertoires in COVID-19. Clones were sequenced by immunoSEQ multiplex PCR, and TCRdb holds only the in-frame ones, with some missing. The sample carries around 160,000 clones, around 80% recorded once. The specimen sequenced was PBMCs or T cells enriched from blood (not recorded which). The receptors shown here come from a middle-aged man who had recovered from COVID-19.

The chain links TRBV4-1 to TRBJ2-1; 9 bases fit TRBD1. Per germline, CDR1 MGHRA and CDR2 YSYEKL. CDR3 length equals 18 residues. J was trimmed by 9 bases and V by 2 bases; bases with no gene match: 17. The CDR3 loop is CASSQTPPPGTGYGEQFF. The CDR3 nucleotides are TGCGCCAGCAGCCAAACCCCCCCGCCAGGGACAGGGTACGGTGAGCAGTTCTTC.

The sample holds one count of this clone. The chain recombines TRBV5-1 with TRBJ2-3, with 10 bases lining up with TRBD2. The CDR3 is 17 residues long. V shed 0 bases, J shed 1 base, and the junction held 5 bases outside the gene matches. In germline, CDR1 is SGHRS, CDR2 YFSETQ. CDR3 coding DNA: TGCGCCAGCAGCTTGGTTGGTGGGACTAGCGGCACAGATACGCAGTATTTT. Residues: CASSLVGGTSGTDTQYF.

The CDR3 is CASSQEAGYSNQPQHF. The DNA for the CDR3 is TGTGCCAGCAGCCAAGAGGCAGGGTATAGCAATCAGCCCCAGCATTTT. This chain links TRBV4-2 with TRBJ1-5, with D perhaps matching TRBD1 (5 bases). Trimming stripped 0 bases from V and 0 bases from J, with 9 bases between. CDR3 length equals 16 residues. The V gene's germline CDR1 is LGHNA and CDR2 YNFKEQ.

The chain is built from TRBV7-3 and TRBJ2-3; D ambiguous. Germline V gives CDR1 SGHTA, CDR2 FQGTGA. The CDR3 spans 16 residues. Trimming took off 0 bases at V and 4 bases at J, with 14 bases between the two ends. The CDR3 nucleotides are TGTGCCAGCAGCTTAACACGTACCTATACCCCAGATACGCAGTATTTT. This sequence encodes CASSLTRTYTPDTQYF.

This chain uses TRBV6-5 with TRBJ2-4, with TRBD2 as a possible D gene (5 bases). This CDR3 region has 15 residues. V was trimmed by 6 bases and J by 3 bases, leaving 15 bases between them. The germline gives CDR1 MNHEY, CDR2 SVGAGI. Here the CDR3 reads CASSRGPWDKNIQYF. Written as DNA, the CDR3 is TGTGCCAGCAGCCGGGGTCCCTGGGACAAAAACATTCAGTACTTC.

This clone was recorded a few times. The CDR3 DNA follows: TGTGCCAGCAGCCCAGGACTAGCGTGGCCAGATACGCAGTATTTT. Amino acids: CASSPGLAWPDTQYF. The rearrangement joins TRBV7-3 to TRBJ2-3; 9 bases map to TRBD2. V shed 5 bases, J shed 4 bases, and the junction held 7 bases outside the gene matches. The germline gives CDR1 SGHTA, CDR2 FQGTGA. CDR3 length equals 15 residues.

The chain joins TRBV5-1 to TRBJ1-6, with a weak D call TRBD1 (5 bases). The V end lost 7 bases, the J end lost 5 bases, and 7 bases lay between the germline ends. CDR1 and CDR2 (germline): SGHRS, YFSETQ. This CDR3 has 12 residues. As DNA, the CDR3 is TGCGCCAGCCAAGGGGATAATTCACCCCTCCACTTT. Protein sequence: CASQGDNSPLHF.

The V and J genes are TRBV10-2 and TRBJ1-6; D ambiguous. Trimming took 0 bases from V and 6 from J, leaving 6 bases between them. The length of the CDR3 is 14 residues. Germline-derived CDR1 and CDR2 are WSHSY and SAAADI. CDR3 sequence reads: CASSESRSNSPLHF. Here the CDR3 DNA reads TGCGCCAGCAGTGAGTCAAGGAGTAATTCACCCCTCCACTTT.

The chain couples TRBV2 to TRBJ2-3, with D possibly TRBD2 on 6 matching bases. Germline-derived CDR1 and CDR2 are SNHLY and FYNNEI. CDR3 size: 15 residues. V was cut by 6 bases and J by 2 bases, with 15 bases left in between. In nucleotides, the CDR3 is TGTGCCAGCAGGAGAGTCGGGGGTATCACAGATACGCAGTATTTT. Translated: CASRRVGGITDTQYF. The full variable domain, its missing parts supplied by reference TRBV2 and TRBJ2-3, is EPEVTQTPSHQVTQMGQEVILRCVPISNHLYFYWYRQILGQKVEFLVSFYNNEISEKSEIFDDQFSVERPDGSNFTLKIRSTKLEDSAMYFCASRRVGGITDTQYFGPGTRLTVL.

The chain employs TRBV29-1 and TRBJ2-7; 8 bases map to TRBD1. V gave up 4 bases and J gave up 1 base; unmatched junction bases: 3. The CDR3 sequence is 13 residues long. Germline V CDR1 and CDR2: SQVTM, ANQGSEA. The CDR3 DNA reads TGCAGCGTTGCAGGGGGCCCATCCTACGAGCAGTACGTC. This codes for CSVAGGPSYEQYV.

In this sample, this clone turned up a few times. This rearrangement joins TRBV27 to TRBJ1-2; D might be TRBD1 (5 bases). V was trimmed by 3 bases and J by 14 bases, leaving 13 bases between them. Germline values: CDR1 MNHEY, CDR2 SMNVEV (reference sequence). This CDR3 is built from 11 residues. The CDR3 DNA reads as TGTGCCAGCAGTTTCGGAGGGGCGGAAACCTTC. Protein product: CASSFGGAETF.

The rearrangement uses TRBV5-1 and TRBJ2-7, with D perhaps matching TRBD1 or TRBD2 (6 bases each). This CDR3 spans 14 amino acids. The ends were cut back, 4 bases at V and 2 bases at J, with 13 bases in the middle. Germline lookup yields CDR1 SGHRS and CDR2 YFSETQ. For the CDR3, the DNA is TGCGCCAGCAGCCTGGGGGGCACTACCTACGAGCAGTACGTC. It encodes CASSLGGTTYEQYV.

The CDR3 sequence is CASSYGGLKNIQYF. In nucleotides, the CDR3 is TGTGCCAGCAGTTACGGCGGTTTAAAAAACATTCAGTACTTC. J is TRBJ2-4 and V is TRBV6-5, with D unresolved. Germline loops: CDR1 MNHEY, CDR2 SVGAGI. Trimming cost V 2 bases and J 4 bases, with 9 bases left between them. The CDR3 is 14 residues long.